Reported below is one T cell receptor beta chain. The data were taken from a study of T-cell reconstitution after alpha-beta-depleted transplantation in children. The CDR3 extends over 15 amino acids. Trimming removed 4 bases at V and 1 base at J, with 13 bases between. In germline, CDR1 is SGHRS, CDR2 YFSETQ. TCRbeta library construction was performed incorporating unique molecular identifiers. TCRdb itself ran the PCR reads through MiXCR, one entry per CDR3 protein. The sample records nearly 400,000 distinct CDR3 sequences, about a fifth being singletons. The V gene is TRBV5-1, the J gene TRBJ2-3, with D maybe TRBD2 (5 bases). The source was PBMCs from the stem cell graft donor, collected from the stem cell graft. The TCR comes from a human donor who donated a stem cell graft to a child with acute myeloid leukemia. CDR3 amino acids: CASSLGPGGTDTQYF. The CDR3 DNA reads TGCGCCAGCAGCCTAGGACCCGGGGGCACAGATACGCAGTATTTT. The full variable domain, with the rest looked up from reference TRBV5-1 and TRBJ2-3, is KAGVTQTPRYLIKTRGQQVTLSCSPISGHRSVSWYQQTPGQGLQFLFEYFSETQRNKGNFPGRFSGRQFSNSRSEMNVSTLELGDSALYLCASSLGPGGTDTQYFGPGTRLTVL.